This T cell receptor (beta chain) was recorded in a study of control samples from healthy donors and cancer patients (dated by TCRdb to 2020 to 2022). Turning to this clone: Its specific antigen is unknown. Per-nucleotide qualities are absent, and no much larger clonotype sits a single base away.

The germline V gene provides CDR1 MNHEY and CDR2 SVGAGI. V is cut by 2 bases and J by 5 bases, and the space between the germline ends is 15 bases. Including the terminal cysteine and phenylalanine, the CDR3 comprises 15 residues. Only the CDR3 region is kept as DNA, spanning 45 bases read in frame from base 1. Library preparation used the immunoSEQ multiplex PCR assay. The clones in this table, taken by TCRdb from immuneACCESS, are in-frame only. Not every clone is retained; where verified, under half of the shortfall comes from an unresolved V gene, and the cause of the rest is unknown. This sample holds some 130,000 clones; about 90% were observed only once. The top ten hold around 2.1% of the sample.

This sequence was found in a woman in her forties or fifties in good health. The specimen sequenced was blood. The chain employs TRBV6-5 and TRBJ1-1; perhaps TRBD1 is the D gene, with 6 bases matching. The nucleotides are TGTGCCAGCAGTTACGCAAACAGGGTTCGGACTGAAGCTTTCTTT. This sequence encodes CASSYANRVRTEAFF.